Below, one TCR beta chain is given with its context. Its antigen is not identified. The source of the sample is a study of T cell clonotyping in hematopoietic cell transplantation. Study in general: Recipient blood drawn about 28 days pretransplant and days 30, 100, 180 after.

The germline V gene encodes CDR1 MGHDK and CDR2 SYGVNS. V was trimmed by 6 bases and J by 4 bases, leaving 15 bases between them. CDR3 length: 14 amino acids. Here immunoSEQ multiplex PCR was the method, and the copy in TCRdb shows in-frame clones only, minus some. The sample records some 14,000 clones, about three fifths being singletons. Study outcomes and limitations: Few recipient clonotypes overlapped donors; over 95% were de novo at given depth. Recipient TCR diversity dropped after transplant; expanded clonotypes rose from day 30 to 180.

The clonotype comes from a human donor who either received an allogeneic hematopoietic cell transplant for a myeloid malignancy or was a related donor (not recorded which). Some clones in this sample may be carry-over from other donors' samples. Sample: PBMCs. V gene TRBV25-1 combines with J gene TRBJ1-2; D not resolved. The CDR3 region is CASSEREEGYGYTF. Written as DNA, the CDR3 is TGTGCCAGCAGCGAGAGGGAAGAAGGCTATGGCTACACCTTC.